These 23 T cell receptor beta chains were sequenced from one sample in a study of shared clonotypes between healthy human individuals. Generated by immunoSEQ multiplex PCR, the TCRdb table keeps only in-frame clones and is missing some. The data contain about 2 million clones, approximately 94% of them singletons. CD45RO-negative CD8 cells positively selected for CCR7 made up the naive population, which excluded terminally differentiated effector memory CD45RA+ cells. Sequencing was carried out using naive CD8+ T cells sorted from blood. The receptors originated from a man aged 18 to 29 in good health.

The CDR3 DNA follows: TGTGCCAGCACCTGGGGGACAGGGCCTAATTCACCCCTCCACTTT. It translates to CASTWGTGPNSPLHF. The rearrangement joins TRBV7-2 to TRBJ1-6, with TRBD1 matching 9 bases. The germline CDR1 and CDR2 sequences are SGHTA and FQGNSA. Losses at the gene ends were 7 bases for V and 6 bases for J; bases not matched to a gene: 7. The length of the CDR3 is 15 residues.

This clone was seen just once. Different DNA sequences within this sample yield the same CDR3. The chain recombines TRBV27 with TRBJ2-5, with unresolved D. V was clipped by 3 bases and J by 4 bases, with 9 bases between them. Germline values: CDR1 MNHEY, CDR2 SMNVEV (reference sequence). The CDR3 length is 13 residues. CDR3 coding DNA: TGTGCCAGCAGTTTTGCAGGTAGAGAGACCCAGTACTTC. Translating it yields CASSFAGRETQYF.

The chain has TRBV27 and TRBJ1-6; D might be TRBD1 (6 bases). Germline V gene data show CDR1 as MNHEY and CDR2 as SMNVEV (reference sequence). V dropped 0 bases and J dropped 2 bases, with 14 bases sitting between them. The CDR3 sequence is 18 residues long. The DNA for the CDR3 is TGTGCCAGCAGTTTATCCCCCGCAGGGGACACCTATAATTCACCCCTCCACTTT. Translated, it gives CASSLSPAGDTYNSPLHF.

In regard to this clone: Other DNA sequences in this sample translate to the same CDR3. The chain links TRBV7-9 to TRBJ2-7, with 7 bases that match TRBD1. The germline V gene encodes CDR1 SEHNR and CDR2 FQNEAQ (reference sequence). The CDR3 length is 14 residues. Losses at the gene ends were 5 bases for V and 2 bases for J; bases not matched to a gene: 6. CDR3 sequence reads: CASSLGQGAYEQYF. CDR3 in DNA: TGTGCCAGCAGCCTCGGTCAGGGGGCCTACGAGCAGTACTTC.

The CDR3 is CASSQEARYNEQFF. The CDR3 DNA reads as TGCGCCAGCAGCCAAGAGGCGCGTTACAATGAGCAGTTCTTC. This chain uses TRBV4-1 with TRBJ2-1, with D unclear. This CDR3 is 14 amino acids long. The V end was cut by 0 bases, the J end by 4 bases, with 7 bases between. The germline V gene has CDR1 MGHRA and CDR2 YSYEKL.

Remarks on this clone: Other DNA sequences in this specimen translate into the identical CDR3. This chain uses TRBV9 with TRBJ2-7; unclear D gene. CDR1 is SGDLS and CDR2 is YYNGEE in the germline V gene. CDR3 length: 13 residues. V lost 0 bases and J 2 bases, leaving 6 bases between the germline ends. The CDR3 DNA reads TGTGCCAGCAGCGTAGCTGGGGCCTACGAGCAGTACTTC. Its protein is CASSVAGAYEQYF.

The CDR3 sequence is CASSTDWSTYEQYF. The CDR3 nucleotides read TGTGCCAGCAGCACGGACTGGTCGACCTACGAGCAGTACTTC. The V and J genes are TRBV6-6 and TRBJ2-7, with a possible D match to TRBD2 (5 bases). With 6 bases removed from V and 2 bases from J, the gap between germline ends came to 14 bases. This CDR3 is built from 14 residues. From germline, CDR1 is MNHNY and CDR2 SVGAGI (reference sequence).

This clone showed up just once. This sequence joins TRBV11-2 and TRBJ2-2; D is possibly TRBD2 (6 bases). CDR1 is SGHAT, CDR2 FQNNGV, per germline. This CDR3 has 15 amino acids. V was trimmed by 2 bases and J by 4 bases, leaving 11 bases between them. CDR3 loop: CASSLSLAGTGELFF. DNA for the CDR3: TGTGCCAGCAGCTTATCACTAGCTGGCACCGGGGAGCTGTTTTTT.

The CDR3 coding sequence is TGTGCCAGCAGCGCGACCTCCTACGAGCAGTACTTC. Its translation: CASSATSYEQYF. V usage is TRBV9 and J usage is TRBJ2-7; D gene unclear. Germline V gene sequence: CDR1 SGDLS, CDR2 YYNGEE. This CDR3 is 12 amino acids long. With 3 bases removed from V and 0 bases from J, the gap between germline ends came to 4 bases.

This clone occurred a few times. The chain joins TRBV9 to TRBJ1-2; D not resolved. CDR1 is SGDLS, CDR2 YYNGEE, per germline. V was trimmed by 0 bases and J by 3 bases, leaving 6 bases between them. There are 13 residues in the CDR3. This CDR3 is CASSVDTDYGYTF. CDR3 coding DNA: TGTGCCAGCAGCGTAGATACCGACTATGGCTACACCTTC.

The chain recombines TRBV27 with TRBJ1-6, with D perhaps matching TRBD1 (5 bases). Per the germline V gene, CDR1 is MNHEY and CDR2 is SMNVEV (reference sequence). The CDR3 length is 15 residues. Trimming cost V 5 bases and J 6 bases, with 14 bases left between them. As DNA, the CDR3 is TGTGCCAGCAGTCCTACGACAGTACCTAATTCACCCCTCCACTTT. Its translation: CASSPTTVPNSPLHF.

Worth noting for this clone: Other DNA sequences in this sample translate to the same CDR3. The rearrangement joins TRBV5-1 to TRBJ2-7, with D possibly matching TRBD1 (6 bases). This CDR3 is 13 amino acids long. Trimming removed 5 bases at V and 2 bases at J, with 11 bases between. Looked up from germline, CDR1 is SGHRS and CDR2 is YFSETQ. The CDR3 sequence: CASSSTGPYEQYF. DNA for the CDR3: TGCGCCAGCAGTTCGACAGGCCCCTACGAGCAGTACTTC. Together with reference TRBV5-1 and TRBJ2-7, the CDR3 gives the full variable domain: KAGVTQTPRYLIKTRGQQVTLSCSPISGHRSVSWYQQTPGQGLQFLFEYFSETQRNKGNFPGRFSGRQFSNSRSEMNVSTLELGDSALYLCASSSTGPYEQYFGPGTRLTVT.

The chain carries TRBV6-7 and TRBJ1-5; D possibly corresponds to TRBD1 (5 bases). TRBV6-7 is annotated as an ORF whose role is uncertain. There are 14 residues in the CDR3. Trimming shortened V by 7 bases and J by 9 bases, and 19 bases separated the two germline ends. This CDR3 reads CASTPRQGLRPQHF. CDR3 sequence (DNA): TGTGCCAGCACCCCGCGGCAGGGCTTACGGCCCCAGCATTTT.

The V gene is TRBV5-1, the J gene TRBJ2-7, with D perhaps matching TRBD1 or TRBD2 (6 bases each). V was shortened by 2 bases and J by 7 bases, with 16 bases between the two germline ends. CDR1 and CDR2 (germline): SGHRS, YFSETQ. CDR3 length equals 14 residues. The CDR3 DNA reads TGCGCCAGCAGCTTCACCGAAGGGGGGATTGAGCAGTACTTC. It codes for CASSFTEGGIEQYF. The full variable domain, with the rest looked up from reference TRBV5-1 and TRBJ2-7, is KAGVTQTPRYLIKTRGQQVTLSCSPISGHRSVSWYQQTPGQGLQFLFEYFSETQRNKGNFPGRFSGRQFSNSRSEMNVSTLELGDSALYLCASSFTEGGIEQYFGPGTRLTVT.

This clone was found once. The CDR3 region has the DNA TGTGCCAGCAGTGATTCAGTAGCGGGAGGAAGGACAGATACGCAGTATTTT. Encoded protein: CASSDSVAGGRTDTQYF. The chain joins TRBV2 to TRBJ2-3; the match to TRBD2 covers 10 bases. The V and J ends lost 3 bases and 3 bases, in that order; junction bases with no gene match: 9. Germline V gives CDR1 SNHLY, CDR2 FYNNEI. This CDR3 region has 17 residues. Combining the CDR3 with reference TRBV2 and TRBJ2-3 gives the whole variable domain EPEVTQTPSHQVTQMGQEVILRCVPISNHLYFYWYRQILGQKVEFLVSFYNNEISEKSEIFDDQFSVERPDGSNFTLKIRSTKLEDSAMYFCASSDSVAGGRTDTQYFGPGTRLTVL.

This rearrangement joins TRBV9 to TRBJ2-1; D ambiguous. This CDR3 has 16 amino acids. The germline V gene has CDR1 SGDLS and CDR2 YYNGEE. Trimming took 4 bases from V and 6 from J, leaving 20 bases between them. CDR3 bases: TGTGCCAGCAGCCCCCGTCTAGGCGAGGCGCGCAATGAGCAGTTCTTC. This gives the protein CASSPRLGEARNEQFF.

Remarks on this clone: Other nucleotide sequences from this sample produce the same CDR3. The gene calls are TRBV4-1 and TRBJ1-2; tentatively, D is TRBD1 (6 bases). Germline V gene data show CDR1 as MGHRA and CDR2 as YSYEKL. The ends were cut back, 1 base at V and 0 bases at J, with 9 bases in the middle. This CDR3 is built from 15 residues. This CDR3 reads CASSQVTGPNYGYTF. DNA for the CDR3: TGCGCCAGCAGCCAAGTGACAGGTCCTAACTATGGCTACACCTTC.

The chain links TRBV4-3 to TRBJ2-3, with 7 bases that match TRBD1. Germline values: CDR1 LGHNA, CDR2 YSLEER. CDR3 size: 17 residues. Losses at the gene ends were 2 bases for V and 2 bases for J; bases not matched to a gene: 10. The CDR3: CASSQTTGSMLTDTQYF. CDR3 sequence (DNA): TGCGCCAGCAGCCAAACGACAGGGTCCATGCTCACAGATACGCAGTATTTT.

Comments on this clone: This sample also contains other DNA sequences that code for the same CDR3. The chain has TRBV4-1 and TRBJ1-1; perhaps TRBD1 as D (6 bases). V was shortened by 4 bases and J by 4 bases, with 13 bases between the two germline ends. CDR1 and CDR2 from the germline V gene are MGHRA and YSYEKL. The CDR3 consists of 14 residues. CDR3 loop: CASSPGGGGTEAFF. CDR3 in DNA: TGCGCCAGCAGCCCCGGAGGGGGGGGCACTGAAGCTTTCTTT.

This chain uses TRBV6-1 with TRBJ1-5; a weak D match, TRBD1 (5 bases). The CDR3 consists of 16 residues. Germline CDR1 reads MNHNS; CDR2 reads SASEGT. V lost 1 base and J 0 bases, leaving 10 bases between the germline ends. The CDR3 is CASSEEGILSNQPQHF. In nucleotides, the CDR3 is TGTGCCAGCAGTGAAGAGGGGATCCTTAGCAATCAGCCCCAGCATTTT.

This clone was seen more than once but under ten times. Other DNA sequences in the sample encode the same CDR3. The chain uses TRBV27 and TRBJ1-1; 7 nucleotides agree with TRBD1. The germline gives CDR1 MNHEY, CDR2 SMNVEV (reference sequence). The CDR3 spans 14 residues. The trim removed 3 bases at V and 4 bases at J, leaving 5 bases unmatched. For the CDR3, the DNA is TGTGCCAGCAGTTTCACAGGGGCGGGCACTGAAGCTTTCTTT. Its translation: CASSFTGAGTEAFF.

The chain uses TRBV4-2 and TRBJ1-4; the D gene is possibly TRBD1 (6 bases). Trimming stripped 2 bases from V and 4 bases from J, with 17 bases between. The CDR3 is 17 amino acids. In germline, CDR1 is LGHNA, CDR2 YNFKEQ. CDR3 amino acids: CASSQPQGTRHNEKLFF. The CDR3 DNA reads TGTGCCAGCAGCCAACCCCAGGGGACACGTCATAATGAAAAACTGTTTTTT.

This sequence joins TRBV21-1 and TRBJ1-1. TRBV21-1 is recorded as a pseudogene. The CDR3 is 13 residues long. DNA of the CDR3: TGTGCCAGCAGGTCTCACATGACTACTGAAGCTTTCTTT. Its translation: CASRSHMTTEAFF.